The rows below give T cell receptor beta chains drawn from one sample of a study of blood T cells in healthy people across ages. TCRdb ran MiXCR on the 5' RACE reads and lists one entry per CDR3 protein. The table includes some 890,000 distinct CDR3 sequences, 25% to 30% detected once. The same specimen was also included in a second study, on T cells of mothers and their children.

The sample consisted of blood. The receptors derive from a woman in her 40s in good health. The CDR3 runs from the conserved cysteine through the conserved F or W. A D gene is named only where the DNA matches it firmly. Clone size is given for some rows only: seen once, a few or many times, or a class if the clone is expanded.

J,D,V,size,DNA,CDR3
TRBJ1-2,NA,TRBV30,few,TGTGCCTGGAGTCCCGGATGGGACCTCTACACCTTC,CAWSPGWDLYTF
TRBJ2-2,NA,TRBV7-9,few,TGTGCCAGCAGCTTAGAGCAGGCGCTGTTTTTT,CASSLEQALFF
TRBJ2-7,NA,TRBV7-6,NA,TGTGCCAGCAGCTTAATGGAGGAAGGCTACGAGCAGTACTTC,CASSLMEEGYEQYF
TRBJ1-2,NA,TRBV20-1,few,TGCAGTGCTAGAGCCCCGGACAGTCTCATAAGAGGCTACACCTTC,CSARAPDSLIRGYTF
TRBJ1-4,NA,TRBV12-3/TRBV12-4,many,TGTGCCAGCAGTACGACTGCAACTAATGAAAAACTGTTTTTT,CASSTTATNEKLFF
TRBJ2-1,TRBD2,TRBV27,NA,TGTGCCAGCAGTTCACTAGCGTTCACCTACAATGAGCAGTTCTTC,CASSSLAFTYNEQFF
TRBJ2-7,NA,TRBV20-1,many,TGCAGTGCTAAAGACTGGTCCTACGAGCAGTACTTC,CSAKDWSYEQYF
TRBJ2-3,NA,TRBV29-1,NA,TGCAGCGTCCGGACCGGCTCCACCACAGATACGCAGTATTTT,CSVRTGSTTDTQYF
TRBJ1-2,TRBD1,TRBV27,NA,TGTGCCAGCAGTTTACAGGGGGCGGGTGGCTACACCTTC,CASSLQGAGGYTF
TRBJ2-5,TRBD2,TRBV20-1,NA,TGCAGTGCTAGACAAATAGCGGGGGGGCGCGAAGAGACCCAGTACTTC,CSARQIAGGREETQYF
TRBJ1-6,NA,TRBV12-3/TRBV12-4,NA,TGTGCCAGCAGTTTACGCTATAGCTCCTATAATTCACCCCTCCACTTT,CASSLRYSSYNSPLHF
TRBJ2-1,TRBD1,TRBV6-1,NA,TGTGCCAGCAGTGCCAGGGGGAACAATGAGCAGTTCTTC,CASSARGNNEQFF
TRBJ2-2,NA,TRBV11-2,NA,TGTGCCAGCAGCCCCGGTGGGGTAACCGGGGAGCTGTTTTTT,CASSPGGVTGELFF
TRBJ2-1,NA,TRBV7-7,NA,TGTGCTAGCAGCTTATCAGGGTCGGGTGAGCAGTTCTTC,CASSLSGSGEQFF
TRBJ2-1,TRBD1,TRBV5-1,few,TGCGCCAGCAGCGTGGGGACAGGGGTCTACAATGAGCAGTTCTTC,CASSVGTGVYNEQFF
TRBJ2-3,NA,TRBV21-1,NA,TGTGCCAGCAGCACCCCAGGGTGTACGCAGTATTTT,CASSTPGCTQYF
TRBJ1-1,NA,TRBV2,NA,TGTGCCAGCACCATGGGACACCTTAACACTGAAGCTTTCTTT,CASTMGHLNTEAFF
TRBJ2-5,TRBD1,TRBV2,few,TGTGCCAGCAGAAGACCTCCGGGACAGGGCCCTGATGAGCAGTACTTC,CASRRPPGQGPDEQYF
TRBJ1-2,NA,TRBV7-2,many,TGTGCCAGCAGCTACTCACCCGGGGTCTATGGCTACACCTTC,CASSYSPGVYGYTF
TRBJ1-1,NA,TRBV19,NA,TGTGCCAGTAGTATAGACAGGCTGGAGAGGACTGAAGCTTTCTTT,CASSIDRLERTEAFF
TRBJ2-4,NA,TRBV6-1,NA,TGTGCCAGCAGCGGCAGGGGCGATGGACTAGCCAAAAACATTCAGTACTTC,CASSGRGDGLAKNIQYF
TRBJ2-5,TRBD1,TRBV18,many,TGTGCCAGCTCACCTTATGGACAGGGGAAAGAAGAGACCCAGTACTTC,CASSPYGQGKEETQYF
TRBJ1-2,TRBD1,TRBV10-3,many,TGTGCCATCAGACCTGGGACAGAGAAAGATGGCTACACCTTC,CAIRPGTEKDGYTF
TRBJ1-4,NA,TRBV20-1,NA,TGCAGTGCGAAAACAGGATCAACTGATGAAAAACTGTTTTTT,CSAKTGSTDEKLFF
TRBJ1-3,NA,TRBV7-6,NA,TGTGCCAGCAGCTTAGGGGGGGATCTCTCTGGAAACACCATATATTTT,CASSLGGDLSGNTIYF
TRBJ1-6,TRBD1,TRBV20-1,few,TGCAGTGCTAGAAAGGGGACAGGGAATTCACCCCTCCACTTT,CSARKGTGNSPLHF
TRBJ1-1,NA,TRBV12-5,NA,TGTGCTAGTGGTCCGGAGGGGAGGACTGAAGCTTTCTTT,CASGPEGRTEAFF
TRBJ2-4,TRBD2,TRBV9,NA,TGTGCCAGCAGCGTAGAGGCCTATGAAGCGGGGGGAACAGATACGCAGTACTTC,CASSVEAYEAGGTDTQYF
TRBJ2-2,NA,TRBV12-3/TRBV12-4,NA,TGTGCCAGCAGTATGGCCGGGGGAGGCACCGGGGAGCTGTTTTTT,CASSMAGGGTGELFF
TRBJ2-1,NA,TRBV4-2,many,TGTGCCAGCAGCCAAGAAGTAGGTGAGCAGTTCTTC,CASSQEVGEQFF
TRBJ1-5,NA,TRBV12-3/TRBV12-4,NA,TGTGCCAGCAGTTTAGCTGTGACAGCGAATCAGCCCCAGCATTTT,CASSLAVTANQPQHF
TRBJ1-1,NA,TRBV6-5,many,TGTGCCAGCAGTTACGGTCTGCCGAACACTGAAGCTTTCTTT,CASSYGLPNTEAFF
TRBJ1-5,TRBD1,TRBV6-2/TRBV6-3,NA,TGTGCCAGCACTTTCGGACAGGGGTATCAGCCCCAGCATTTT,CASTFGQGYQPQHF
TRBJ1-4,TRBD1,TRBV7-9,NA,TGTGCCAGCAGCGAGGCCGGGACAGGGGTTAATGAAAAACTGTTTTTT,CASSEAGTGVNEKLFF
TRBJ2-1,NA,TRBV3-1,few,TGTGCCAGCAGCCACCTCAAACAGGGAGCCTCCTACAATGAGCAGTTCTTC,CASSHLKQGASYNEQFF
TRBJ2-7,TRBD2,TRBV20-1,NA,TGCAGTGCTAGAGATCCCTGGGCTAGCGGCTACGAGCAGTACTTC,CSARDPWASGYEQYF
TRBJ1-1,TRBD1,TRBV2,few,TGTGCCAGCAGCGAAATCCGTTGGGGGACAGTCAACACTGAAGCTTTCTTT,CASSEIRWGTVNTEAFF
TRBJ2-7,NA,TRBV20-1,NA,TGCAGTGCCGCCCCCAGGACAGCCCTTTCCTACGAGCAGTACTTC,CSAAPRTALSYEQYF
TRBJ2-5,NA,TRBV7-2,NA,TGTGCCAGCAGCCCGGGGATCTACCAAGAGACCCAGTACTTC,CASSPGIYQETQYF
TRBJ2-7,TRBD1,TRBV2,NA,TGTGCCAGTAGTACCGGTTTCAGACAGGGGAGATACGAGCAGTACTTC,CASSTGFRQGRYEQYF
TRBJ2-1,NA,TRBV13,few,TGTGCGTTGGGGCCAGGGGCATCCTACAATGAGCAGTTCTTC,CALGPGASYNEQFF
TRBJ2-1,NA,TRBV7-2,NA,TGTGTCAGCGGCTCCAGCGGAGCTAATTCCTACAATGAGCAGTTCTTC,CVSGSSGANSYNEQFF
TRBJ1-5,NA,TRBV28,few,TGTGCCAGCAGCGACGCGCGGGGGTCAGAACAGCCCCAGCATTTT,CASSDARGSEQPQHF
TRBJ1-1,NA,TRBV9,NA,TGTGCCAGCAGCGTAGGCAGGAAAGAGGCAACTGAAGCTTTCTTT,CASSVGRKEATEAFF
TRBJ2-7,TRBD2,TRBV5-1,NA,TGCGCCAGCAGCCCCGGGACTACCAGCTCCTACAATGAGCAGTACTTC,CASSPGTTSSYNEQYF
TRBJ1-2,NA,TRBV7-2,few,TGTGCCAGCAGCCCCTCTCCCGGGCCTCGAGTCTACACCTTC,CASSPSPGPRVYTF
TRBJ2-3,TRBD2,TRBV25-1,NA,TGTGCCAGCAGTGGCCCTAGCGGGACAGATACGCAGTATTTT,CASSGPSGTDTQYF
TRBJ1-1,NA,TRBV28,NA,TGTGCCGCGGGGCTTCTCGGGAACACTGAAGCTTTCTTT,CAAGLLGNTEAFF